Reported below is one TCR beta chain. Methods used by the authors: Amplified reference gene primers provided the basis for estimating nucleated cell counts. Repertoires were generated with immunoSEQ multiplex PCR, while TCRdb's copy carries only in-frame clones and drops some. The D gene and trimming were derived from the DNA, and the V and J assignments and clone size from that table. There are approximately 300,000 clones in the sample; 89% occur only once, and 5% to 5.5% lies in the top ten. Germline assignment: CDR1 SGHTA and CDR2 FQGTGA. The V gene lost 6 bases and the J gene lost 4 bases, with 19 bases spanning the gap. The CDR3 totals 16 residues. These data are taken from a study of blood T cell repertoires in COVID-19. Looking at the study overall: Acute and convalescent COVID-19 specimens originated in the United States, Italy and Spain.

This clonotype originated in a man between 60 and 70 years old who had recovered from COVID-19. This chain links TRBV7-3 with TRBJ1-3; the D is unclear. The sample consisted of PBMCs or T cells enriched from blood (not recorded which). DNA of the CDR3: TGTGCCAGCAGTTTGGGCGGCGGGTCAGAAGGAAACACCATATATTTT. Translation gives CASSLGGGSEGNTIYF.